Presented here are 22 T cell receptor beta chains from one specimen sequenced in a study of blood T cell repertoires in COVID-19. Profiling relied on immunoSEQ multiplex PCR, and the TCRdb table lists in-frame clones only, not all of them. There are over 200,000 clones in the sample; just over 85% occur only once, and 2.2% lies in the top ten. Sequencing used peripheral blood. The source is a man aged 25-45 years who had recovered from COVID-19.

This rearrangement joins TRBV4-3 to TRBJ2-4; 7 positions match TRBD1. Germline values: CDR1 LGHNA, CDR2 YSLEER. The CDR3 extends over 16 amino acids. V lost 4 bases, J lost 3 bases, and 9 bases stayed unmatched. The CDR3 reads CASSPQGVLGKNIQYF. For the CDR3, the DNA is TGCGCCAGCAGCCCCCAGGGGGTTTTGGGCAAAAACATTCAGTACTTC.

The chain has TRBV11-3 and TRBJ2-7, with 7 bases fitting TRBD2. The germline gives CDR1 SGHNT, CDR2 YENEEA. The CDR3 is 12 residues long. Unmatched junction bases numbered 7, after V lost 3 bases and J lost 11 bases. CDR3 sequence: CASSFSGGREYF. CDR3 in DNA: TGTGCCAGCAGCTTTTCGGGGGGTCGGGAGTACTTC.

V and J are TRBV7-9 and TRBJ2-3, with 9 bases lining up with TRBD1. J lost 0 bases, V lost 0 bases, and 4 bases had no gene match. Per germline, CDR1 SEHNR and CDR2 FQNEAQ (reference sequence). The length of the CDR3 is 17 residues. CDR3 amino acids: CASSLATGTGSTDTQYF. The CDR3, as DNA: TGTGCCAGCAGCTTAGCAACAGGGACAGGGAGCACAGATACGCAGTATTTT.

V and J are TRBV7-2 and TRBJ2-1; 16 nucleotides match TRBD2. Germline values: CDR1 SGHTA, CDR2 FQGNSA. The V and J ends lost 4 bases and 9 bases, in that order; junction bases with no gene match: 6. The CDR3 is 16 amino acids. The CDR3 spells CASSSGLAGGLSEQFF. The CDR3 DNA reads TGTGCCAGCAGCTCGGGACTAGCGGGGGGGCTAAGTGAGCAGTTCTTC.

The CDR3 bases are TGTGCCAGCAGTCCCTCGCGTGTCGTGCAGTTCTTC. This translates into CASSPSRVVQFF. V and J are TRBV27 and TRBJ2-1, with D unclear. Germline assignment: CDR1 MNHEY and CDR2 SMNVEV (reference sequence). Between the trimmed V and J ends, which lost 5 bases and 12 bases, there was a span of 14 bases. The CDR3 contains 12 residues.

The count of this clone is one. This chain uses TRBV3-1 (or the pseudogene TRBV3-2) with TRBJ2-5; D is uncertain. The CDR3 is made up of 15 amino acids. Deletions cut 0 bases from V and 3 bases from J, with 11 bases between. The V gene's germline CDR1 is LGHDT and CDR2 YNNKEL (reference sequence). The CDR3, as DNA: TGTGCCAGCAGCCAAGATCACGTCGCGGAAGAGACCCAGTACTTC. This translates into CASSQDHVAEETQYF.

This sequence joins TRBV6-5 and TRBJ1-1, with D unclear. The CDR3 loop spans 15 amino acids. Germline V gene data show CDR1 as MNHEY and CDR2 as SVGAGI. Trimming cost V 7 bases and J 1 base, with 16 bases left between them. The CDR3 sequence: CASIHRSGENTEAFF. The CDR3 DNA reads as TGTGCCAGCATTCACCGGTCCGGAGAGAACACTGAAGCTTTCTTT.

The chain combines TRBV6-5 with TRBJ2-7; TRBD1 aligns across 9 bases. This CDR3 has 14 residues. Germline CDR1 is MNHEY and CDR2 is SVGAGI. The junction had 9 bases not matched to a gene; V was cut back by 10 bases and J by 2 bases. CDR3 sequence (DNA): TGTGCCACTCCTCCCGGGACAGGGCCCTACGAGCAGTACTTC. This codes for CATPPGTGPYEQYF.

The chain is built from TRBV6-5 and TRBJ1-2; D might be TRBD1 (6 bases). The CDR3 is 13 residues long. The germline gives CDR1 MNHEY, CDR2 SVGAGI. Trimming pared 6 bases from V and 7 bases from J, leaving 15 bases between. The CDR3, as DNA: TGTGCCAGCAGGCGGACAGAGGTTCTTGGCTACACCTTC. Encoded protein: CASRRTEVLGYTF.

This rearrangement joins TRBV6-5 to TRBJ1-2; no clear D gene. The CDR3 runs 11 residues. In germline, CDR1 is MNHEY, CDR2 SVGAGI. Trimming took off 7 bases at V and 5 bases at J, with 8 bases between the two ends. This CDR3 reads CASTTGYGYTF. The CDR3 DNA sequence: TGTGCCAGCACGACGGGTTATGGCTACACCTTC.

The chain carries TRBV7-9 and TRBJ2-7; tentatively, D is TRBD1 (5 bases). Germline V gene data show CDR1 as SEHNR and CDR2 as FQNEAQ (reference sequence). V gave up 1 base and J gave up 7 bases, with 17 bases separating them. The CDR3 length is 15 residues. The CDR3 loop is CASSLGRAGMMEQYF. DNA of the CDR3: TGTGCCAGCAGCTTAGGTCGGGCAGGGATGATGGAGCAGTACTTC.

This clone has a handful of counts. V gene TRBV19 combines with J gene TRBJ2-1; TRBD2 matches 14 bases. CDR1 is LNHDA, CDR2 SQIVND, per germline (reference sequence). Trimming took 3 bases from V and 2 from J; bases not matched to a gene: 3. The CDR3 has 17 residues. The CDR3 sequence is CASSMPGLAGAYNEQFF. Here the CDR3 DNA reads TGTGCCAGTAGTATGCCGGGACTAGCGGGGGCCTACAATGAGCAGTTCTTC.

This chain connects TRBV5-1 to TRBJ1-2, with D maybe TRBD1 (5 bases). The V end was cut by 0 bases, the J end by 5 bases, with 8 bases between. CDR1 is SGHRS and CDR2 is YFSETQ in the germline V gene. This CDR3 spans 13 amino acids. The CDR3 region has the DNA TGCGCCAGCAGCTTGGACAGGACATATGGCTACACCTTC. This codes for CASSLDRTYGYTF.

The chain is built from TRBV5-8 and TRBJ1-1, with 9 bases identical to TRBD1. From germline, CDR1 is SGHTS and CDR2 YDEGEE. The CDR3 is 13 amino acids. The junction had 3 bases not matched to a gene; V was cut back by 3 bases and J by 6 bases. This chain's CDR3 is CASSSTGGSEAFF. The CDR3, as DNA: TGTGCCAGCAGCTCGACAGGGGGATCTGAAGCTTTCTTT.

The chain has TRBV5-3 and TRBJ2-2; 8 bases are shared with TRBD2. TRBV5-3 is flagged as an ORF with uncertain function. The V gene end was trimmed by 0 bases and the J gene end by 7 bases; junction bases not matched to a gene: 20. The CDR3 is 20 amino acids. The DNA for the CDR3 is TGTGCCAGAAGCTTGGTTGACAGCGGGGGCACCCATCAAGGGGGCGGGGAGCTGTTTTTT. Amino acids: CARSLVDSGGTHQGGGELFF.

Only one count was recorded for this clone. The V gene is TRBV18, the J gene TRBJ1-1, with D hard to call. Trimming stripped 3 bases from V and 4 bases from J, with 12 bases between. CDR3 length: 14 residues. The germline V gene has CDR1 KGHSH and CDR2 LQKENI. The CDR3 nucleotides are TGTGCCAGCTCACCCCAACGAGGGAGCACTGAAGCTTTCTTT. As protein: CASSPQRGSTEAFF.

CDR3 loop: CASSLGTGAETQYF. CDR3 in DNA: TGTGCCAGCAGCTTAGGTACTGGGGCAGAGACCCAGTACTTC. The gene calls are TRBV11-3 and TRBJ2-5; possible D gene TRBD1, 5 bases. The CDR3 sequence is 14 residues long. Trimming shortened V by 1 base and J by 4 bases, and 10 bases separated the two germline ends. Germline CDR1 reads SGHNT; CDR2 reads YENEEA.

In its sample, this clone was seen a few times. V gene TRBV2 combines with J gene TRBJ2-1; 9 bases are shared with TRBD2. With 2 bases clipped from V and 4 bases from J, the junction kept 0 bases outside the gene matches. This CDR3 spans 14 amino acids. CDR1 SNHLY and CDR2 FYNNEI come from the germline V gene. The CDR3 DNA follows: TGTGCCAGCAGTGAACTAGCGGGATACAATGAGCAGTTCTTC. Its translation is CASSELAGYNEQFF.

V usage is TRBV7-2 and J usage is TRBJ2-7; D ambiguous. V lost 5 bases to trimming and J lost 0 bases, with 14 bases between them. The CDR3 is made up of 15 amino acids. The germline CDR1 and CDR2 sequences are SGHTA and FQGNSA. The CDR3 protein is CASSPQRVSSYEQYF. CDR3 DNA sequence: TGTGCCAGCAGCCCCCAGCGCGTCAGCTCCTACGAGCAGTACTTC.

The chain couples TRBV7-5 to TRBJ2-1; the table assigns TRBD2, which was not confirmed against the DNA. TRBV7-5 has pseudogene status. The CDR3 spans 22 residues. The CDR3: CVRSVRKSRLAGGLGTYNEQFF. Written as DNA, the CDR3 is TGTGTCAGAAGCGTGAGGAAGAGTCGACTAGCGGGGGGGCTAGGGACCTACAATGAGCAGTTCTTC.

This sequence joins TRBV6-2 or TRBV6-3 and TRBJ1-2; unclear D gene. CDR1 is MNHEY and CDR2 is SVGEGT in the germline V gene. This CDR3 has 14 residues. The V gene lost 0 bases and the J gene lost 1 base, with 6 bases spanning the gap. CDR3 nucleotide sequence: TGTGCCAGCAGTTACTCCGGCGGTAACTATGGCTACACCTTC. Translation gives CASSYSGGNYGYTF.

This clone was recorded only once. V and J are TRBV3-1 (or the pseudogene TRBV3-2) and TRBJ2-1; D remains unclear. Germline lookup yields CDR1 LGHDT and CDR2 YNNKEL (reference sequence). The CDR3 extends over 16 amino acids. The V end lost 0 bases, the J end lost 2 bases, and 11 bases lay between the germline ends. The CDR3 region is CASSQDVLSPYNEQFF. In DNA, the CDR3 is TGTGCCAGCAGCCAAGATGTCCTTAGTCCCTACAATGAGCAGTTCTTC.